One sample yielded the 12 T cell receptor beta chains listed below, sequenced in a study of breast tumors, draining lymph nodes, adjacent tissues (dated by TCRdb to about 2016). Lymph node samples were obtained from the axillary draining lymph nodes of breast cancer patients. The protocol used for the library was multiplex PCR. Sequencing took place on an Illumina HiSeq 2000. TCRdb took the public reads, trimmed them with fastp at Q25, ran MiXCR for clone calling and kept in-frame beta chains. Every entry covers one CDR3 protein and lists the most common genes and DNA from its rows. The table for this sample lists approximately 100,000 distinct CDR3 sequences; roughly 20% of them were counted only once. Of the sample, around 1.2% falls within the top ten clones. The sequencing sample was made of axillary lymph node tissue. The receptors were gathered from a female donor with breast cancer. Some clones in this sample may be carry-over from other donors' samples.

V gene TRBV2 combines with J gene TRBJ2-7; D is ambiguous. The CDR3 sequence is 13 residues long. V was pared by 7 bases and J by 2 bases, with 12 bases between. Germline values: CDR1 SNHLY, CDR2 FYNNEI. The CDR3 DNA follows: TGTGCCAGCATTCCGGACCGCGCCTACGAGCAGTACTTC. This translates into CASIPDRAYEQYF.

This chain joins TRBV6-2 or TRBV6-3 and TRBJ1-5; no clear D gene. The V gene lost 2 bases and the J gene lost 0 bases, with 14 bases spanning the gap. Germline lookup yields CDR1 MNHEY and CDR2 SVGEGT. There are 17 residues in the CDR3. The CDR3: CASSYRSGSYSNQPQHF. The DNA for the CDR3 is TGTGCCAGCAGTTACCGCTCCGGTTCGTATAGCAATCAGCCCCAGCATTTT.

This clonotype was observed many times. The CDR3 is CASSSQGLGHYNEQFF. CDR3 DNA: TGCGCCAGCAGCTCACAGGGTTTGGGACACTACAATGAGCAGTTCTTC. This chain uses TRBV5-1 with TRBJ2-1; possible D gene TRBD1, 6 bases. Trimming pared 3 bases from V and 3 bases from J, leaving 16 bases between. CDR1 and CDR2 from the germline V gene are SGHRS and YFSETQ. This CDR3 comprises 16 residues. Based on the CDR3 plus reference TRBV5-1 and TRBJ2-1, the full variable domain is KAGVTQTPRYLIKTRGQQVTLSCSPISGHRSVSWYQQTPGQGLQFLFEYFSETQRNKGNFPGRFSGRQFSNSRSEMNVSTLELGDSALYLCASSSQGLGHYNEQFFGPGTRLTVL.

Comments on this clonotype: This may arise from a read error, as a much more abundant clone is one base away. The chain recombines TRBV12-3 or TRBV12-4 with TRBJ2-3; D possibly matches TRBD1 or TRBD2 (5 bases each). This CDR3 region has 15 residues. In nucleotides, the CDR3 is TGTGCCGGCAGCCCCAGGGTGGGGGGCACAGATACGCAGTATTTT. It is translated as CAGSPRVGGTDTQYF.

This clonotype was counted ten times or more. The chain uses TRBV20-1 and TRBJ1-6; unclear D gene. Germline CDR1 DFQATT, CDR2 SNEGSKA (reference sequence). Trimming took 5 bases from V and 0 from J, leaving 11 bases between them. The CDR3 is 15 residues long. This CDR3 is CSALQPSSYNSPLHF. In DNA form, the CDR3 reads TGCAGTGCTCTACAGCCGAGCTCCTATAATTCACCCCTCCACTTT.

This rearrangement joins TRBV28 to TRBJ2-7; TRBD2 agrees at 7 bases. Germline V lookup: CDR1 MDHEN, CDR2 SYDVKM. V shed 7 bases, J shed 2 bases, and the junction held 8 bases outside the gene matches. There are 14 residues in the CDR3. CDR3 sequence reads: CASNLSGPPYEQYF. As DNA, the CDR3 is TGTGCCAGCAACCTTAGCGGGCCCCCCTACGAGCAGTACTTC.

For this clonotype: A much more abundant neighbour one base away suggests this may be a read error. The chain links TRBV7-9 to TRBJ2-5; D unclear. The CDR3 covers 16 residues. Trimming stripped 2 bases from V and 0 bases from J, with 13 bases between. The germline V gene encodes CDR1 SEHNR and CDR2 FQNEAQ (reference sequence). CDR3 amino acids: CASSLWARLYQETQYF. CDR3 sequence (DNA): TGTGCCAGCAGCTTATGGGCAAGACTCTACCAAGAGACCCAGTACTTC.

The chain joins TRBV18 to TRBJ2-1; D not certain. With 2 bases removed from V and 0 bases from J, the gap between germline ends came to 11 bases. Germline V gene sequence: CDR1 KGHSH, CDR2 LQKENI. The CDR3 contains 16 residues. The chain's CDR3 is CASSPIVASSYNEQFF. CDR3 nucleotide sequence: TGTGCCAGCTCACCAATTGTAGCCAGCTCCTACAATGAGCAGTTCTTC.

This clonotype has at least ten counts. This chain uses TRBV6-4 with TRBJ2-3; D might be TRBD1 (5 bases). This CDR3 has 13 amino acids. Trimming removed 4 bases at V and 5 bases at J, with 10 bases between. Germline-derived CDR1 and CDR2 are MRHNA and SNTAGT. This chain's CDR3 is CASSAGFGDTQYF. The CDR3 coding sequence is TGTGCCAGCAGTGCAGGGTTTGGAGATACGCAGTATTTT.

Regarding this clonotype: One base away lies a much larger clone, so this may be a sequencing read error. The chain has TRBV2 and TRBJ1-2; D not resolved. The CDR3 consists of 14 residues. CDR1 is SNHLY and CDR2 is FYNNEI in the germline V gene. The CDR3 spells CPSSELGPRGGYTF. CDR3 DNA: TGTCCCAGCAGTGAATTAGGACCCAGAGGGGGCTACACCTTC. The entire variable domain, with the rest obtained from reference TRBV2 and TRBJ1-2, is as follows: EPEVTQTPSHQVTQMGQEVILRCVPISNHLYFYWYRQILGQKVEFLVSFYNNEISEKSEIFDDQFSVERPDGSNFTLKIRSTKLEDSAMYFCPSSELGPRGGYTFGSGTRLTVV.

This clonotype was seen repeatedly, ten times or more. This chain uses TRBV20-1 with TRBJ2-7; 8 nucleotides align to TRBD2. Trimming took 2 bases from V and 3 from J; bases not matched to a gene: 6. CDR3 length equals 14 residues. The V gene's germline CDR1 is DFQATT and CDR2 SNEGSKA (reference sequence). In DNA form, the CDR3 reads TGCAGTGCTAGAAAAGCGGGAGTTCTCTACGAGCAGTACTTC. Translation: CSARKAGVLYEQYF.

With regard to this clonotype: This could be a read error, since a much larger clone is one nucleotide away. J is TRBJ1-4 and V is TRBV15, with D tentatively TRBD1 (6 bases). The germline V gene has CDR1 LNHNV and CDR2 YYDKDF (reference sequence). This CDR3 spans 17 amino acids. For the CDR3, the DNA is TGTGCCACCAGCAGAGATTTGTGGGGGCAGACTAGTGAAAAACTGTTTTTT. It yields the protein CATSRDLWGQTSEKLFF.